This T cell receptor beta chain stems from a study of shared clonotypes between healthy human individuals. Overall study findings and caveats: Unshared clonotypes carried lower generation probabilities than those common to all four donors. Among donors, clonotype sharing was expected to be affected by sequencing depth.

Trimming removed 5 bases at V and 7 bases at J, with 18 bases between. The CDR3 has 15 residues. Germline CDR1 and CDR2: SEHNR and FQNEAQ (reference sequence). As defined, naive CD8 cells were CD45RO-negative and positively selected for CCR7, with terminally differentiated effector memory CD45RA+ cells excluded. Genomic DNA from each subset was divided evenly over several immunoSEQ plates. In the original workflow: With immunoSEQ giving junction-only sequences and no quality scores, filtering differed. Sequencing used immunoSEQ multiplex PCR; TCRdb keeps in-frame clones, though not all of them. That table gives V, J and clone size, and the DNA gave D and trimming. The sample lists about 2.1 million clones, approximately 92% seen once, with more than 1.5% in the top ten. Of note for this clone: The target antigen is unknown.

Sequenced input: naive CD8+ T cells from PBMCs. The chain carries TRBV7-9 and TRBJ2-1; weak D call: TRBD1 (6 bases). The receptor's source is a man aged 18 to 29 in good health. Some clones in this sample may be carry-over from other donors' samples. In nucleotides, the CDR3 is TGTGCCAGCAGCCCCCGACAGGAAAAGGGGAATGAGCAGTTCTTC. This encodes CASSPRQEKGNEQFF.